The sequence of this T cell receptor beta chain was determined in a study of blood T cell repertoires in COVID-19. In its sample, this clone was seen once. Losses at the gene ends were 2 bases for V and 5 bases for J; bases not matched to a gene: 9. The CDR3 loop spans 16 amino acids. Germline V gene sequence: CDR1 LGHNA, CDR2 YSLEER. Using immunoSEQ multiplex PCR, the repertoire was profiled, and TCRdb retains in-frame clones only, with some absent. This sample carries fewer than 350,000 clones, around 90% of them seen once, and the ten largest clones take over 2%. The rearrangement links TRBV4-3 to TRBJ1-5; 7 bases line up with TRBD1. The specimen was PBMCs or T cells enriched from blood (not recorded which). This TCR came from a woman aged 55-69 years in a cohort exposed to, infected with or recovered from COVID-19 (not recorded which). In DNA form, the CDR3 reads TGCGCCAGCAGCCAAAGTGCCAGGGGGGCTGATCAGCCCCAGCATTTT. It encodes CASSQSARGADQPQHF.